This entry concerns a single T cell receptor beta chain. Its target is unknown. The assay was immunoSEQ multiplex PCR, and TCRdb's table has in-frame clones only and misses some. Among approximately 100,000 clones listed, almost 90% were seen once. V was pared by 6 bases and J by 1 base, with 3 bases of the junction left unmatched. The CDR3 loop spans 13 amino acids. Per germline, CDR1 MNHEY and CDR2 SVGAGI. This sample was included in a study of cytomegalovirus exposure and HLA in healthy donors. Study results and caveats: There were around 160 TCR beta chains listed as cytomegalovirus-associated.

The sample comprised PBMCs. The chain has TRBV6-5 and TRBJ2-7; 7 nucleotides match TRBD1. The sequence was obtained from a woman aged 18-29 years in good health and CMV-seronegative. The CDR3 DNA reads TGTGCCAGCAGACGACAGGGATCCTACGAGCAGTACTTC. This codes for CASRRQGSYEQYF.